These 17 T cell receptor beta chains came from one sample sequenced in a study of shared clonotypes between healthy human individuals. Clones were sequenced by immunoSEQ multiplex PCR, and TCRdb holds only the in-frame ones, with some missing. The data show about 800,000 clones, roughly 96% seen once. Naivety among CD8 cells was defined by CD45RO negativity and positive CCR7 selection, thereby excluding terminally differentiated effector memory CD45RA+ cells. Sequencing was performed on naive CD8+ T cells sorted from blood. These receptors originate from a man under 40 in good health.

The J gene is TRBJ2-7, the V gene TRBV5-5; unclear D gene. With 1 base removed from V and 6 bases from J, the gap between germline ends came to 8 bases. Per the germline V gene, CDR1 is SGHKS and CDR2 is YYEKEE (reference sequence). This CDR3 has 12 amino acids. The CDR3 here is CASSLSGVEQYF. Written as DNA, the CDR3 is TGTGCCAGCAGCTTGTCAGGCGTCGAGCAGTACTTC. The entire variable domain, with the rest obtained from reference TRBV5-5 and TRBJ2-7, is as follows: DAGVTQSPTHLIKTRGQQVTLRCSPISGHKSVSWYQQVLGQGPQFIFQYYEKEERGRGNFPDRFSARQFPNYSSELNVNALLLGDSALYLCASSLSGVEQYFGPGTRLTVT.

The chain joins TRBV6-4 to TRBJ2-7; D not resolved. The V end was cut by 2 bases, the J end by 0 bases, with 20 bases between. This CDR3 spans 18 amino acids. Germline V gene sequence: CDR1 MRHNA, CDR2 SNTAGT. The CDR3 protein is CASSDPINDISASYEQYF. The DNA of the CDR3 is TGTGCCAGCAGTGACCCAATTAACGACATTTCAGCCTCCTACGAGCAGTACTTC.

V gene TRBV9 combines with J gene TRBJ2-1; TRBD2 agrees at 9 bases. CDR3 length equals 16 residues. Germline CDR1 is SGDLS and CDR2 is YYNGEE. The V gene end was trimmed by 0 bases and the J gene end by 1 base; junction bases not matched to a gene: 2. The CDR3 loop is CASSVVAGGSYNEQFF. DNA of the CDR3: TGTGCCAGCAGCGTAGTTGCGGGAGGGTCCTACAATGAGCAGTTCTTC.

The chain combines TRBV11-3 with TRBJ2-5; D may correspond to TRBD1 or TRBD2 (6 bases each). The CDR3 extends over 13 amino acids. CDR1 and CDR2 from the germline V gene are SGHNT and YENEEA. Trimming took 3 bases from V and 4 from J, leaving 9 bases between them. The CDR3 DNA is TGTGCCAGCAGCTTTGAGGGGGGAGAGACCCAGTACTTC. It specifies CASSFEGGETQYF.

Note on this clone: A junction end diverges from the germline sequence, so it may reflect a read error. The CDR3 loop reads CASSPTGTGVYGQYF. The CDR3 nucleotides read TGTGCCAGTAGTCCAACCGGGACAGGAGTCTACGGGCAGTACTTC. The chain combines TRBV19 with TRBJ2-7; 8 bases are shared with TRBD1. There are 15 residues in the CDR3. Germline-derived CDR1 and CDR2 are LNHDA and SQIVND (reference sequence).

The chain couples TRBV5-1 to TRBJ2-3; a possible D gene is TRBD2 (6 bases). CDR3 size: 12 residues. Per the germline V gene, CDR1 is SGHRS and CDR2 is YFSETQ. V lost 5 bases to trimming and J lost 5 bases, with 9 bases between them. The CDR3 region is CASSQEGDTQYF. CDR3 coding DNA: TGCGCCAGCAGTCAGGAGGGAGATACGCAGTATTTT.

This clone was seen once. The chain couples TRBV7-9 to TRBJ2-1; no firm D call. The CDR3 is made up of 13 amino acids. Germline lookup yields CDR1 SEHNR and CDR2 FQNEAQ (reference sequence). Trimming pared 3 bases from V and 4 bases from J, leaving 7 bases between. CDR3 DNA sequence: TGTGCCAGCAGCTTGGGAAAATACAATGAGCAGTTCTTC. It encodes CASSLGKYNEQFF. The full variable domain, its missing parts supplied by reference TRBV7-9 and TRBJ2-1, is DTGVSQNPRHKITKRGQNVTFRCDPISEHNRLYWYRQTLGQGPEFLTYFQNEAQLEKSRLLSDRFSAERPKGSFSTLEIQRTEQGDSAMYLCASSLGKYNEQFFGPGTRLTVL.

J is TRBJ1-2 and V is TRBV13; tentatively, D is TRBD1 (5 bases). Between the trimmed V and J ends, which lost 2 bases and 4 bases, there was a span of 5 bases. The CDR3 loop spans 12 amino acids. Germline CDR1 reads PRHDT; CDR2 reads FYEKMQ (reference sequence). The CDR3 nucleotides are TGTGCCAGCAGCTTACAGGGCTATGGCTACACCTTC. This translates into CASSLQGYGYTF.

The chain links TRBV7-9 to TRBJ2-5; 8 positions agree with TRBD2. The V gene's germline CDR1 is SEHNR and CDR2 FQNEAQ (reference sequence). CDR3 length: 15 amino acids. Unmatched junction bases numbered 9, after V lost 8 bases and J lost 1 base. The CDR3 loop reads CASPVVSGAQETQYF. The CDR3 DNA reads TGTGCCAGCCCGGTGGTTAGCGGGGCCCAAGAGACCCAGTACTTC.

V usage is TRBV7-9 and J usage is TRBJ2-7; 8 nucleotides match TRBD1. CDR3 length: 14 residues. After removal of 3 bases from V and 2 bases from J, the junction contained 3 bases not matched to a gene. The germline V gene has CDR1 SEHNR and CDR2 FQNEAQ (reference sequence). Here the CDR3 DNA reads TGTGCCAGCAGCTTCCGGGACAGGCCCTACGAGCAGTACTTC. Translating it yields CASSFRDRPYEQYF.

The V call is TRBV27, the J call TRBJ1-2; TRBD1 might be the D (5 bases). V was cut by 3 bases and J by 6 bases, with 17 bases left in between. The CDR3 is 15 residues long. CDR1 MNHEY and CDR2 SMNVEV come from the germline V gene (reference sequence). Here the CDR3 reads CASSFPEGTRHGYTF. The CDR3 nucleotides read TGTGCCAGCAGTTTCCCGGAAGGGACGAGGCATGGCTACACCTTC.

This rearrangement joins TRBV4-3 to TRBJ1-1; D perhaps matches TRBD1 (6 bases). Trimming removed 0 bases at V and 1 base at J, with 9 bases between. The CDR3 loop spans 15 amino acids. CDR1 and CDR2 (germline): LGHNA, YSLEER. CDR3 sequence reads: CASSQDRGANTEAFF. CDR3 DNA: TGCGCCAGCAGCCAAGATAGGGGGGCGAACACTGAAGCTTTCTTT.

Details on this clone: It may be a read error: a sequence one base away is much more abundant. The chain combines TRBV7-9 with TRBJ1-1; D is unclear. Per the germline V gene, CDR1 is SEHNR and CDR2 is FQNEAQ (reference sequence). CDR3 size: 12 residues. V gave up 1 base and J gave up 1 base, with 1 base separating them. The CDR3 DNA is TGTGCCAGCAGCTTAGAGAACACTGAAGCTTTCTTT. Translated: CASSLENTEAFF.

The V gene is TRBV27, the J gene TRBJ1-2; D not resolved. CDR1 and CDR2 (germline): MNHEY, SMNVEV (reference sequence). This CDR3 has 15 residues. Deletions cut 3 bases from V and 0 bases from J, with 11 bases between. The CDR3 spells CASSFAPGTNYGYTF. CDR3 coding DNA: TGTGCCAGCAGTTTTGCCCCTGGGACTAACTATGGCTACACCTTC.

The chain is built from TRBV6-4 and TRBJ2-5; TRBD2 is a possible D gene (6 bases). V gave up 4 bases and J gave up 4 bases, with 31 bases separating them. CDR1 and CDR2 from the germline V gene are MRHNA and SNTAGT. The CDR3 totals 20 residues. For the CDR3, the DNA is TGTGCCAGCAGTGTCCCCGCATTTGTGCGGGACCCACGTGGGGGAGAGACCCAGTACTTC. Translating gives CASSVPAFVRDPRGGETQYF.

This rearrangement joins TRBV7-2 to TRBJ2-2; weak D call: TRBD2 (6 bases). Germline lookup yields CDR1 SGHTA and CDR2 FQGNSA. Trimming removed 3 bases from V and 1 base from J, with 12 bases in between. The CDR3 is made up of 16 amino acids. CDR3 protein: CASSFTGRENTGELFF. The CDR3 nucleotides read TGTGCCAGCAGCTTCACGGGGCGGGAGAACACCGGGGAGCTGTTTTTT.

V gene TRBV25-1 combines with J gene TRBJ1-2; D call uncertain. This CDR3 is built from 12 residues. Germline-derived CDR1 and CDR2 are MGHDK and SYGVNS. The V gene lost 8 bases and the J gene lost 4 bases, with 11 bases spanning the gap. As DNA, the CDR3 is TGTGCCAGCCGCTCGTCAATCTATGGCTACACCTTC. Its protein is CASRSSIYGYTF.